These T cell receptor beta chains were read from a single sample in a study of graft-versus-host responses after intestinal transplantation. Generated by immunoSEQ multiplex PCR, the TCRdb table keeps only in-frame clones and is missing some. Counted here are about 27,000 clones, roughly 82% occurring once; the ten biggest clones make up roughly 0.65%. No antigen is known for these receptors. Sequenced material: unstimulated CD4+ T cells sorted from spleen or lymph node cells, taken before intestinal transplant. All receptors derive from a human donor who received an intestinal transplant. The CDR3 runs from the conserved cysteine through the conserved F or W. The order of the fields is V gene, CDR3 protein.

v_call: TRBV7-9
cdr3_aa: CASSLGQGGSQPQHF

v_call: TRBV5-1
cdr3_aa: CASSLDRPPTEAFF

v_call: TRBV1
cdr3_aa: CTSSREIKTQYF

v_call: TRBV2
cdr3_aa: CASSPPAGGYNEQFF

v_call: TRBV2
cdr3_aa: CASGGLNQETQYF

v_call: TRBV11-2
cdr3_aa: CASSAGQFTDTQYF

v_call: TRBV10-1
cdr3_aa: CASRLTSGDVDTQYF

v_call: TRBV6-1
cdr3_aa: CASSAGRGLAGDTQYF

v_call: TRBV4-2
cdr3_aa: CASSQGRGNQPQHF

v_call: TRBV19
cdr3_aa: CASSIDGYYGYTF

v_call: TRBV6-5
cdr3_aa: CASSLLGTGGEQYF

v_call: TRBV6-6
cdr3_aa: CASSRTSGMNEQFF

v_call: TRBV7-2
cdr3_aa: CASSLPGRNQPQHF

v_call: TRBV6-5
cdr3_aa: CASSYSQETQYF

v_call: TRBV6-1
cdr3_aa: CASSGQVANYGYTF

v_call: TRBV7-6
cdr3_aa: CASSLGPSTSTDTQYF

v_call: TRBV5-1
cdr3_aa: CASSLTGNSNQPQHF

v_call: TRBV10-2
cdr3_aa: CASAAGETQYF

v_call: TRBV11-2
cdr3_aa: CASSLDFGNEQYF

v_call: TRBV2
cdr3_aa: CASGRAGTLNTGELFF

v_call: TRBV15
cdr3_aa: CATSSAWTGGTDTQYF

v_call: TRBV7-3
cdr3_aa: CASSSQGRGNEQFF

v_call: TRBV2
cdr3_aa: CASSSGLDIDTQYF

v_call: TRBV4-1
cdr3_aa: CASSQDPTSGRAVENIQYF

v_call: TRBV6-6
cdr3_aa: CASSYGTGTLSYEQYF

v_call: TRBV4-1
cdr3_aa: CASRDRGRADTQYF

v_call: TRBV28
cdr3_aa: CASSQPSLLYEQYF

v_call: TRBV5-1
cdr3_aa: CASSYNRDPYNEQFF

v_call: TRBV7-3
cdr3_aa: CASSLRDTDTQYF

v_call: TRBV29-1
cdr3_aa: CSVEKGGANNAFF

v_call: TRBV6-5
cdr3_aa: CASSYEQGVVETQYF

v_call: TRBV7-6
cdr3_aa: CASSSGRTDTQYF

v_call: TRBV7-9
cdr3_aa: CASSSLAVYEQYF

v_call: TRBV5-3
cdr3_aa: CARSLWGNTGELFF

v_call: TRBV11-2
cdr3_aa: CASSLTTRDTEAFF

v_call: TRBV6-6
cdr3_aa: CASRLAGVTYNEQFF

v_call: TRBV5-1
cdr3_aa: CASSLAMGPGFNEKLFF

v_call: TRBV6-1
cdr3_aa: CASSEPMRASGYTF

v_call: TRBV11-2
cdr3_aa: CASSLVLAGGNEQFF

v_call: TRBV11-3
cdr3_aa: CASSLGLADSTDTQYF

v_call: TRBV6-5
cdr3_aa: CASRHLAGEETQYF

v_call: TRBV7-9
cdr3_aa: CASSPLRGQHGGAKNIQYF

v_call: TRBV2
cdr3_aa: CASKVERANTEAFF

v_call: TRBV29-1
cdr3_aa: CSVVQGAQETQYF

v_call: TRBV10-3
cdr3_aa: CAISAISRDRGSGYTF

v_call: TRBV6-5
cdr3_aa: CASSYLDRGAGNEQFF

v_call: TRBV19
cdr3_aa: CAPNGGPGTEAFF

v_call: TRBV7-8
cdr3_aa: CASSPKTSGQETQYF

v_call: TRBV9
cdr3_aa: CASSVDSANEQFF

v_call: TRBV13
cdr3_aa: CASSSRTGEKTQYF